A single sample is the source of the 30 T cell receptor beta chains below, sequenced in a study of blood T cells in healthy people across ages. PCR was performed a second time for about 7 to 11 cycles using a sample-barcoded 5' primer and a J-beta primer mix. MiXCR was run by TCRdb on the 5' RACE reads, yielding one entry per CDR3 protein. The table lists about 290,000 distinct CDR3 sequences, roughly 29% of them singletons. The sequenced sample consisted of blood. The receptors here all came from a woman between 65 and 79 years old in good health.

This rearrangement joins TRBV2 to TRBJ1-5; D is ambiguous. This CDR3 region has 14 residues. The germline gives CDR1 SNHLY, CDR2 FYNNEI. Deletions cut 4 bases from V and 0 bases from J, with 7 bases between. The CDR3 region is CASSVLDSNQPQHF. CDR3 sequence (DNA): TGTGCCAGCAGTGTGCTGGATAGCAATCAGCCCCAGCATTTT.

J is TRBJ2-6 and V is TRBV15; D is unclear. The CDR3 covers 16 residues. The ends were cut back, 3 bases at V and 1 base at J, with 10 bases in the middle. Germline assignment: CDR1 LNHNV and CDR2 YYDKDF (reference sequence). In DNA, the CDR3 is TGTGCCACCAGCAGGCTTCTCGGTTCTGGGGCCAACGTCCTGACTTTC. Translating it yields CATSRLLGSGANVLTF.

This sequence joins TRBV24-1 and TRBJ2-1; tentatively, D is TRBD1 or TRBD2 (5 bases each). V was trimmed by 9 bases and J by 7 bases, leaving 15 bases between them. Germline V gene lookup returns CDR1 KGHDR and CDR2 SFDVKD. CDR3 length: 13 residues. CDR3 residues: CATGRDALNEQFF. The CDR3 DNA is TGTGCCACCGGAAGGGACGCACTGAATGAGCAGTTCTTC.

The chain has TRBV29-1 and TRBJ1-2; unclear D gene. This CDR3 has 12 amino acids. Germline CDR1 and CDR2: SQVTM and ANQGSEA. Trimming took 4 bases from V and 1 from J, leaving 7 bases between them. The CDR3 sequence is CSVALGNYGYTF. CDR3 nucleotide sequence: TGCAGCGTTGCCCTCGGTAACTATGGCTACACCTTC. The whole variable domain, filled in from reference TRBV29-1 and TRBJ1-2, reads SAVISQKPSRDICQRGTSLTIQCQVDSQVTMMFWYRQQPGQSLTLIATANQGSEATYESGFVIDKFPISRPNLTFSTLTVSNMSPEDSSIYLCSVALGNYGYTFGSGTRLTVV.

The genes are TRBV12-3 or TRBV12-4 and TRBJ2-1, with D possibly being TRBD2 (5 bases). V lost 8 bases, J lost 6 bases, and 14 bases lay in between. CDR3 length: 13 amino acids. CDR3 sequence reads: CASGGQKANEQFF. The CDR3 DNA is TGTGCCAGCGGAGGCCAGAAGGCCAATGAGCAGTTCTTC.

Only a few counts were recorded for this clonotype. The J gene is TRBJ2-1, the V gene TRBV5-1; D is unclear. From germline, CDR1 is SGHRS and CDR2 YFSETQ. With 7 bases removed from V and 0 bases from J, the gap between germline ends came to 17 bases. This CDR3 region has 16 residues. CDR3 coding DNA: TGCGCCAGCTCGTCCCTGGCTTTAAGCTCCTACAATGAGCAGTTCTTC. Protein product: CASSSLALSSYNEQFF.

This clonotype was picked up a small number of times. The chain combines TRBV12-3 or TRBV12-4 with TRBJ2-5, with 10 bases that match TRBD2. The CDR3 loop spans 15 amino acids. Unmatched junction bases numbered 8, after V lost 7 bases and J lost 3 bases. Here the CDR3 reads CASKPQGLAKETQYF. CDR3 bases: TGTGCCAGCAAACCCCAGGGACTAGCGAAAGAGACCCAGTACTTC.

The chain has TRBV27 and TRBJ2-4; D remains unclear. Trimming removed 4 bases from V and 5 bases from J, with 15 bases in between. The CDR3 has 15 residues. Germline-derived CDR1 and CDR2 are MNHEY and SMNVEV (reference sequence). CDR3 in amino acids: CASSSRGTPENIQYF. The DNA for the CDR3 is TGTGCCAGCAGTTCGAGAGGTACCCCAGAAAACATTCAGTACTTC.

The rearrangement uses TRBV27 and TRBJ2-5, with TRBD2 matching 10 bases. CDR3 length equals 16 residues. V lost 5 bases and J lost 11; bases outside the gene matches: 17. The germline V gene has CDR1 MNHEY and CDR2 SMNVEV (reference sequence). In DNA, the CDR3 is TGTGCCAGCAGTCCCTTAGCGGGAGGATCACTACGAGGGCAGTACTTC. This gives the protein CASSPLAGGSLRGQYF.

This chain joins TRBV10-3 and TRBJ2-5; 11 bases align to TRBD1. The J call could be wrong; TRBJ2-7 is a better fit for the DNA end. Looked up from germline, CDR1 is ENHRY and CDR2 is SYGVKD. The CDR3 is 15 amino acids. Written as DNA, the CDR3 is TGTGCCATCAGCGCGGGGACAGGGGGGACCTACGAGCAGTACTTC. It specifies CAISAGTGGTYEQYF.

This clonotype was found many times. This chain joins TRBV12-3 or TRBV12-4 and TRBJ2-3; D not resolved. V was trimmed by 6 bases and J by 6 bases, leaving 7 bases between them. There are 11 residues in the CDR3. CDR3 nucleotide sequence: TGTGCCAGCAGCTCGCGGGATACGCAGTATTTT. Residues: CASSSRDTQYF.

This clonotype was picked up a small number of times. The chain is built from TRBV5-1 and TRBJ2-3, with a tentative D call TRBD1 (5 bases). This CDR3 comprises 14 residues. Trimming cost V 5 bases and J 4 bases, with 14 bases left between them. CDR1 and CDR2 (germline): SGHRS, YFSETQ. The CDR3 DNA follows: TGCGCCAGCAGTTTAACCTCAGGGTCAGATACGCAGTATTTT. Translated, it gives CASSLTSGSDTQYF.

The chain couples TRBV10-3 to TRBJ2-3; 12 bases are a match to TRBD2. V lost 3 bases, J lost 5 bases, and 12 bases stayed unmatched. The V gene's germline CDR1 is ENHRY and CDR2 SYGVKD. CDR3 length equals 18 residues. The CDR3 DNA reads TGTGCCATCAGTGACTCCCCTGGGACTAGCGGGCAAGTAGATACGCAGTATTTT. Its protein is CAISDSPGTSGQVDTQYF.

This clonotype was counted at least ten times. This rearrangement joins TRBV27 to TRBJ1-5; no definite D call. The ends were cut back, 6 bases at V and 1 base at J, with 10 bases in the middle. The CDR3 has 14 residues. Germline V lookup: CDR1 MNHEY, CDR2 SMNVEV (reference sequence). This CDR3 reads CASSPGWSNQPQHF. Written as DNA, the CDR3 is TGTGCCAGCAGCCCTGGGTGGAGCAATCAGCCCCAGCATTTT.

This clonotype has just a few counts. The chain has TRBV28 and TRBJ2-1, with D perhaps matching TRBD1 (5 bases). Trimming took off 2 bases at V and 4 bases at J, with 12 bases between the two ends. The germline V gene has CDR1 MDHEN and CDR2 SYDVKM. The CDR3 runs to 15 residues. Here the CDR3 reads CASSLEGNRYNEQFF. Here the CDR3 DNA reads TGTGCCAGCAGTTTAGAAGGGAACAGGTACAATGAGCAGTTCTTC.

This clonotype was seen only a few times. Germline and junction disagree at one end, which may indicate a read error. J is TRBJ1-5 and V is TRBV6-2 or TRBV6-3, with D maybe TRBD1 (6 bases). The CDR3 covers 14 residues. The germline V gene has CDR1 MNHEY and CDR2 SVGEGT. Written as DNA, the CDR3 is TGCGCCAGCACGGGGGGCAGCGCATATCAGCCCCAGCATTTT. Its translation: CASTGGSAYQPQHF.

This clonotype was seen repeatedly, ten times or more. This chain uses TRBV28 with TRBJ2-7, with 10 bases aligning to TRBD1. Per the germline V gene, CDR1 is MDHEN and CDR2 is SYDVKM. This CDR3 is 14 amino acids long. V lost 6 bases and J lost 5; bases outside the gene matches: 7. The CDR3: CASRRDRGFDEQYF. The CDR3 region has the DNA TGTGCCAGCAGGAGGGACAGGGGTTTCGACGAGCAGTACTTC.

The rearrangement joins TRBV28 to TRBJ1-1; D is uncertain. V lost 7 bases and J lost 0, with 9 bases in between. This CDR3 has 13 residues. Germline V gene lookup returns CDR1 MDHEN and CDR2 SYDVKM. In DNA form, the CDR3 reads TGTGCCAGCACCATTCGGGTGAACACTGAAGCTTTCTTT. Encoded protein: CASTIRVNTEAFF.

The CDR3 loop is CASSDTGPNQPQHF. The CDR3, as DNA: TGTGCCAGCAGCGATACAGGCCCCAATCAGCCCCAGCATTTT. The V gene is TRBV7-3, the J gene TRBJ1-5, with D possibly matching TRBD1 (5 bases). The length of the CDR3 is 14 residues. Germline V gives CDR1 SGHTA, CDR2 FQGTGA. Trimming cost V 5 bases and J 3 bases, with 11 bases left between them.

This chain connects TRBV10-3 to TRBJ1-5, with 7 bases lining up with TRBD1. Per germline, CDR1 ENHRY and CDR2 SYGVKD. V lost 2 bases, J lost 5 bases, and 6 bases stayed unmatched. There are 15 residues in the CDR3. The CDR3 nucleotides are TGTGCCATCAGTGAGAAAGGGGGCGGCGATCAGCCCCAGCATTTT. Translating it yields CAISEKGGGDQPQHF.

The genes are TRBV18 and TRBJ2-7, with D possibly being TRBD1 (6 bases). The J call could be wrong; TRBJ2-1 is a better fit for the DNA end. Germline V CDR1 and CDR2: KGHSH, LQKENI. This CDR3 is 13 amino acids long. The CDR3 loop reads CASSPNKGDEQFF. CDR3 in DNA: TGTGCCAGCTCACCAAATAAGGGGGATGAGCAGTTCTTC.

This clonotype was picked up a small number of times. The chain has TRBV27 and TRBJ2-7, with a weak D call TRBD1 (6 bases). V lost 7 bases to trimming and J lost 3 bases, with 13 bases between them. This CDR3 is 13 amino acids long. The germline V gene encodes CDR1 MNHEY and CDR2 SMNVEV (reference sequence). The CDR3 DNA reads as TGTGCCAGCAAAACAGGGAAGAACTACGAGCAGTACTTC. Protein product: CASKTGKNYEQYF.

This sequence joins TRBV4-1 and TRBJ2-7, with D tentatively TRBD1 (6 bases). The CDR3 is 14 residues long. Germline V gene data show CDR1 as MGHRA and CDR2 as YSYEKL. Trimming took 1 base from V and 2 from J, leaving 9 bases between them. The CDR3 DNA sequence: TGCGCCAGCAGCCAAGTACAGGGCCCCTACGAGCAGTACTTC. This translates into CASSQVQGPYEQYF.

This clonotype was detected many times. This chain joins TRBV7-8 and TRBJ2-1, with 11 bases identical to TRBD2. Germline V gene data show CDR1 as SGHVS and CDR2 as FQNEAQ. Trimming at V came to 6 bases and at J to 7 bases, leaving 14 bases not matched to a gene. This CDR3 comprises 17 residues. The CDR3 DNA is TGTGCCAGCAGTCCTCCGATCACTAGCGGGAGTAAAAATGAGCAGTTCTTC. It is translated as CASSPPITSGSKNEQFF.

Notes on this clonotype: An end of the junction does not agree with germline; a read error may underlie this. Written as DNA, the CDR3 is TGTGCCAGCAGCTTAGTAGGGACTACCAACACCGGGGAGCTGTTGTTT. The encoded protein is CASSLVGTTNTGELLF. V gene TRBV7-6 combines with J gene TRBJ2-2; TRBD2 agrees at 7 bases. The germline gives CDR1 SGHVS, CDR2 FNYEAQ. This CDR3 has 16 residues.

The J gene is TRBJ2-7, the V gene TRBV4-2; TRBD1 aligns across 7 bases. Per germline, CDR1 LGHNA and CDR2 YNFKEQ. The CDR3 has 13 amino acids. Trimming at V came to 1 base and at J to 8 bases, leaving 5 bases not matched to a gene. The CDR3 nucleotides read TGTGCCAGCAGCCAAGCCCGGGACAGTCAGCAGTACTTC. It encodes CASSQARDSQQYF.

The chain combines TRBV5-6 with TRBJ2-5; 8 bases line up with TRBD2. CDR1 is SGHDT, CDR2 YYEEEE, per germline. V lost 4 bases, J lost 0 bases, and 5 bases stayed unmatched. This CDR3 has 15 residues. CDR3 bases: TGTGCCAGCAGCCGCCTACTAGCGGACCAAGAGACCCAGTACTTC. Protein sequence: CASSRLLADQETQYF.

About this clonotype itself: A much larger clone is a single base away; this may be a read error. V is TRBV4-2 and J is TRBJ2-4; D is undetermined. Germline CDR1 reads LGHNA; CDR2 reads YNFKEQ. The CDR3 runs to 16 residues. The CDR3 DNA reads TGTGCCGGCAGCCAAGACTGGGAATCAGCCAAAAACATTCAGTACTTC. Its protein is CAGSQDWESAKNIQYF.

This clonotype was recorded only once. V usage is TRBV28 and J usage is TRBJ1-3; unclear D gene. V lost 4 bases and J 0 bases, leaving 7 bases between the germline ends. Germline V gives CDR1 MDHEN, CDR2 SYDVKM. This CDR3 is 14 amino acids long. As DNA, the CDR3 is TGTGCCAGCAGTTACGACGGCTCTGGAAACACCATATATTTT. Protein product: CASSYDGSGNTIYF.

CDR3 sequence: CASTRGLFEQFF. The CDR3 nucleotides read TGTGCCAGCACCAGGGGGCTCTTCGAGCAGTTCTTC. V is TRBV21-1 and J is TRBJ2-7. The DNA end is a closer match to TRBJ2-1, so the J assignment may be wrong. TRBV21-1 is a pseudogene. The CDR3 covers 12 residues.